The clone carrying this T cell receptor beta chain has only a few counts. Its specificity is not known. This specimen comes from a study of CD8 T cells in Susac syndrome. Points from the study as a whole: TCR sequencing and HLA analysis covered a relatively small number of individuals.

V lost 5 bases and J lost 0, with 11 bases in between. The germline V gene has CDR1 SGDLS and CDR2 YYNGEE. There are 14 residues in the CDR3. TCR beta sequences were obtained from blood CD8+ and CD4+ T cells. Negative isolation was applied to CD8+ and CD4+ T cells, and FACS enrichment was applied to TEMRA cells. When the RNA was reverse transcribed, random hexamers were used with an input of 0.5 to 1 ug. By means of immunoSEQ multiplex PCR, TCR beta CDR3 spanning 54 Vbeta and 13 Jbeta underwent amplification. MiXCR, applied by TCRdb to the immunoSEQ multiplex PCR reads, yields one record per CDR3 protein. The sample shows under 150,000 distinct CDR3 sequences, approximately 93% of them seen only once.

V is TRBV9 and J is TRBJ1-1; the D gene is possibly TRBD1 (6 bases). The clonotype comes from a human donor in good health. The sample taken for sequencing was CD8+ T cells from PBMCs. The CDR3 region is CASSAGTLNTEAFF. The CDR3 region has the DNA TGTGCCAGCAGTGCCGGGACACTGAACACTGAAGCTTTCTTT. Combining the CDR3 with reference TRBV9 and TRBJ1-1 gives the whole variable domain DSGVTQTPKHLITATGQRVTLRCSPRSGDLSVYWYQQSLDQGLQFLIQYYNGEERAKGNILERFSAQQFPDLHSELNLSSLELGDSALYFCASSAGTLNTEAFFGQGTRLTVV.